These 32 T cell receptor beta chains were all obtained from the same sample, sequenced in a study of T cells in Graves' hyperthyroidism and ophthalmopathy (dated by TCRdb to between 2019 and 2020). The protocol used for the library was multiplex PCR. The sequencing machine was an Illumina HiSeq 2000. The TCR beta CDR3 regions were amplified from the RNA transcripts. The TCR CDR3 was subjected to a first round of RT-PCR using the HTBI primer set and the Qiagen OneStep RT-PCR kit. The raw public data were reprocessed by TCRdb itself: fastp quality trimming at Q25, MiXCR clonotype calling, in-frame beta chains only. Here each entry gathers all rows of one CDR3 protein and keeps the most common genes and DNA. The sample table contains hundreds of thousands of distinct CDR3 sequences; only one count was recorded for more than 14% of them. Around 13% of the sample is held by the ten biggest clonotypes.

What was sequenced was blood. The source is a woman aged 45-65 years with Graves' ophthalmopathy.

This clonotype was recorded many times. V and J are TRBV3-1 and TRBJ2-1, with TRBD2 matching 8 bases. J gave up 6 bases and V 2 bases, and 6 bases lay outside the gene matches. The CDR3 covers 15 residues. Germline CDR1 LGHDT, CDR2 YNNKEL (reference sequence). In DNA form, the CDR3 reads TGTGCCAGCAGCCAATACGGGAGGGCCGGCAATGAGCAGTTCTTC. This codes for CASSQYGRAGNEQFF.

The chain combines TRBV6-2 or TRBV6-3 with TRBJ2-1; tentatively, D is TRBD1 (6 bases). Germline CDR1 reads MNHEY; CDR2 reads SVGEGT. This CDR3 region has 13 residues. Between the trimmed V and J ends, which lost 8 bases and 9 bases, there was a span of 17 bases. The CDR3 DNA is TGTGCCAGCGTTGGGGGCTTCTTGGGTGAGCAGTTCTTC. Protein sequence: CASVGGFLGEQFF.

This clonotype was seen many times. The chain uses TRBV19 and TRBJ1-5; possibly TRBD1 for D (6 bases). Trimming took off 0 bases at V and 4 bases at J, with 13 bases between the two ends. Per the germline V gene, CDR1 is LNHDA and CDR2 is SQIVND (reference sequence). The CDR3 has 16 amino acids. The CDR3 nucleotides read TGTGCCAGTAGTATAGAGTTAGGACAGCTGAATCAGCCCCAGCATTTT. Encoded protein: CASSIELGQLNQPQHF.

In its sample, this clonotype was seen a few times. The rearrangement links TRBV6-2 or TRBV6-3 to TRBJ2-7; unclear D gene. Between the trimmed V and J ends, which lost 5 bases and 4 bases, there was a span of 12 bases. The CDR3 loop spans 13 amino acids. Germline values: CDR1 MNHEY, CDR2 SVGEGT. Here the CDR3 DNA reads TGTGCCAGCAGTGTCGACCCTTATTACGAGCAGTACTTC. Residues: CASSVDPYYEQYF.

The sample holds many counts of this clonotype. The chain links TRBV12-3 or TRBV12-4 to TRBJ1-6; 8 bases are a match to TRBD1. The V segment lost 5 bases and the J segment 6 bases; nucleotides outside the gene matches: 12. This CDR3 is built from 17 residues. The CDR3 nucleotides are TGTGCCAGCAGTCCCCGGACAGGGAGGATTGGTAATTCACCCCTCCACTTT. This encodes CASSPRTGRIGNSPLHF.

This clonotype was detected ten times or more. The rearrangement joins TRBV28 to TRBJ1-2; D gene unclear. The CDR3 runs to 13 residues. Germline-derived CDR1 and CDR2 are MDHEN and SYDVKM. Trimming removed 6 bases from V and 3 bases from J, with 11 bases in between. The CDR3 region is CASRPGRDYGYTF. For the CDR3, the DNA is TGTGCCAGCAGACCCGGACGGGACTATGGCTACACCTTC.

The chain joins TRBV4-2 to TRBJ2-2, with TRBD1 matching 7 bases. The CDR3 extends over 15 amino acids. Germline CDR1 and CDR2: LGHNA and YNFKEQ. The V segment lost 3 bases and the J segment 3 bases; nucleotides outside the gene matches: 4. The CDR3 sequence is CASSQPDRDTGELFF. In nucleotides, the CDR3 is TGTGCCAGCAGCCAGCCCGACAGGGACACCGGGGAGCTGTTTTTT.

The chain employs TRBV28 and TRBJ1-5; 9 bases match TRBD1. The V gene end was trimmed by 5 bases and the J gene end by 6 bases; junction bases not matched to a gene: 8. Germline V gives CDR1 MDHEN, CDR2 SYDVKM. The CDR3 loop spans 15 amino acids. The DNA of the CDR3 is TGTGCCAGCAGTCTGGCGACAGGGGGTGTTCAGCCCCAGCATTTT. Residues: CASSLATGGVQPQHF.

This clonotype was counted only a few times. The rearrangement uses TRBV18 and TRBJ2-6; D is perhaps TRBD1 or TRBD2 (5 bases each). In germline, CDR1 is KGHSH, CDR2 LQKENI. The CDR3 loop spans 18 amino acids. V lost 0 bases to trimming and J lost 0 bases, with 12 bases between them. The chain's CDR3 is CASSPPVRGASGANVLTF. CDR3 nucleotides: TGTGCCAGCTCACCACCGGTGAGAGGGGCCTCTGGGGCCAACGTCCTGACTTTC.

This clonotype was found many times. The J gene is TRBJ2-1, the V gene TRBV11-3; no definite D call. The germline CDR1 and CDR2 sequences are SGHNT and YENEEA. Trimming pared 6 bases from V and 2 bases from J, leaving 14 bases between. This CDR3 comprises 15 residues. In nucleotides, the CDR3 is TGTGCCAGCAGTTCCGCCTCCGACGCCTACAATGAGCAGTTCTTC. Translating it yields CASSSASDAYNEQFF.

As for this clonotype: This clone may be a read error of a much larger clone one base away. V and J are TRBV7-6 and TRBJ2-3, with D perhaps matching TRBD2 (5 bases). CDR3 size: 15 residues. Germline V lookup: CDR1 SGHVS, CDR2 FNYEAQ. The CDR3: CASGLTLGVGDTQYF. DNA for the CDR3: TGTGCCAGCGGCTTAACATTGGGAGTAGGGGATACGCAGTATTTT.

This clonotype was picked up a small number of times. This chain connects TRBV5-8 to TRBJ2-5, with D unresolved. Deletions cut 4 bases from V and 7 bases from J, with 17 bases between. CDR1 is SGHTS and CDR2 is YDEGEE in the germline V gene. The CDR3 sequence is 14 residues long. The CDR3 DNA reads TGTGCCAGCAGCCTAACAGTCTCCCCAAGGACCCAGTACTTC. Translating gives CASSLTVSPRTQYF.

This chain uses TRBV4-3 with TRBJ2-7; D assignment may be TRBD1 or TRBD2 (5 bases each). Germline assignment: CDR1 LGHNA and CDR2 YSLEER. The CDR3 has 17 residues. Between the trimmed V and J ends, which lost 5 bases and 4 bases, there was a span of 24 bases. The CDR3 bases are TGCGCCAGCAGCGCTCATAGGGGTCAAGCGGTATTTTACGAGCAGTACTTC. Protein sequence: CASSAHRGQAVFYEQYF.

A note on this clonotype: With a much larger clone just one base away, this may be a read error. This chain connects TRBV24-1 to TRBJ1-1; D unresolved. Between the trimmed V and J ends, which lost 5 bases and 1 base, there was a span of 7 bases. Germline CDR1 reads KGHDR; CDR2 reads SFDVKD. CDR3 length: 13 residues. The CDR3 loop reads CATSGRQNTEAFF. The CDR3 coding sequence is TGTGCCACCAGTGGTCGACAGAACACTGAAGCTTTCTTT.

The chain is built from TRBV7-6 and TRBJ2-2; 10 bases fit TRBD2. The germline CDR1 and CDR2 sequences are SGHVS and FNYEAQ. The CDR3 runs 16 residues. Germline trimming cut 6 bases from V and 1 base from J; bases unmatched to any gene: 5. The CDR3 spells CASSYSGGWNTGELFF. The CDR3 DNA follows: TGTGCCAGCAGTTATAGCGGGGGGTGGAACACCGGGGAGCTGTTTTTT.

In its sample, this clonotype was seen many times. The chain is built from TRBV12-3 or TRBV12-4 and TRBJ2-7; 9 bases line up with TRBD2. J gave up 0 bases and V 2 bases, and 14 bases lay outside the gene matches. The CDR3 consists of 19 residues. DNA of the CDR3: TGTGCCAGCAGTTTATTAGCGGCTCTAGCGGGATGGGACTCCTACGAGCAGTACTTC. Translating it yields CASSLLAALAGWDSYEQYF.

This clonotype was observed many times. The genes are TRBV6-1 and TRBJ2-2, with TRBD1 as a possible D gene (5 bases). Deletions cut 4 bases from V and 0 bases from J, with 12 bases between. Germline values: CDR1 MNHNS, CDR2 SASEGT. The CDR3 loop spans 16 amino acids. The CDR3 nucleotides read TGTGCCAGCAGTGTCTCCCTGGACACGAACACCGGGGAGCTGTTTTTT. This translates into CASSVSLDTNTGELFF.

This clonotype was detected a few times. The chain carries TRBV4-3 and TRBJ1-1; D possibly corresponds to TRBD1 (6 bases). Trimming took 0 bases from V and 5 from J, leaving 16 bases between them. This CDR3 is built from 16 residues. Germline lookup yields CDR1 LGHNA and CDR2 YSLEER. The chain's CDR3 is CASSQETGSRGTEAFF. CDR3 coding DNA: TGCGCCAGCAGCCAAGAGACGGGCTCAAGGGGGACTGAAGCTTTCTTT.

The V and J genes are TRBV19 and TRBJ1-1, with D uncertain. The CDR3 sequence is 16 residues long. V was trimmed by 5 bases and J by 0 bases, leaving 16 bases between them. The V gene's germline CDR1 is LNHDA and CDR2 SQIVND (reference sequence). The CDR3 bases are TGTGCCAGTAGTCGGGGTGTTACGAGGTTGAACACTGAAGCTTTCTTT. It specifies CASSRGVTRLNTEAFF. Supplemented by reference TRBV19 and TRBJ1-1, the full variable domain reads DGGITQSPKYLFRKEGQNVTLSCEQNLNHDAMYWYRQDPGQGLRLIYYSQIVNDFQKGDIAEGYSVSREKKESFPLTVTSAQKNPTAFYLCASSRGVTRLNTEAFFGQGTRLTVV.

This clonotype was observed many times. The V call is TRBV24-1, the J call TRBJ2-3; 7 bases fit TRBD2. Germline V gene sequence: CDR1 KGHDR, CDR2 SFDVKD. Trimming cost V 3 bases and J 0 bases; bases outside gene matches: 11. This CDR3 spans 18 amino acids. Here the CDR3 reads CATSDPGRTSTSTDTQYF. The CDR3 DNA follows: TGTGCCACCAGTGATCCCGGGCGGACTAGTACTAGCACAGATACGCAGTATTTT.

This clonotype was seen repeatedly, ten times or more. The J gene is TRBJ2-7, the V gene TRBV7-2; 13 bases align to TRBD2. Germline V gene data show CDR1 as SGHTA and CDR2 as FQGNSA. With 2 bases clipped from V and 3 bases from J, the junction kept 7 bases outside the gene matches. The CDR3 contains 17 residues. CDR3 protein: CASSLRDWTSGGYEQYF. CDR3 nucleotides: TGTGCCAGCAGCTTAAGGGATTGGACTAGCGGGGGCTACGAGCAGTACTTC.

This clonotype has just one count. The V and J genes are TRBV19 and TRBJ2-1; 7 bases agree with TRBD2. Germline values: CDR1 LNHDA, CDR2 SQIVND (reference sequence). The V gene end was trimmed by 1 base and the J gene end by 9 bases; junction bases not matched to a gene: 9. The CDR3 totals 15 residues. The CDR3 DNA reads TGTGCCAGTAGTATAGGTTGGACGGGAGGTGGTGAGCAGTTCTTC. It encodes CASSIGWTGGGEQFF.

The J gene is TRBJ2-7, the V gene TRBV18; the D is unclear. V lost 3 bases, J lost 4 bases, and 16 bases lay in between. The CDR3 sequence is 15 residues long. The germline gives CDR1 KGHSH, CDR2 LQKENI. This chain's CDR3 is CASSPLGPNAYEQYF. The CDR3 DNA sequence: TGTGCCAGCTCACCCCTAGGCCCTAACGCATACGAGCAGTACTTC. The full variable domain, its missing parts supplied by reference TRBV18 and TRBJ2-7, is NAGVMQNPRHLVRRRGQEARLRCSPMKGHSHVYWYRQLPEEGLKFMVYLQKENIIDESGMPKERFSAEFPKEGPSILRIQQVVRGDSAAYFCASSPLGPNAYEQYFGPGTRLTVT.

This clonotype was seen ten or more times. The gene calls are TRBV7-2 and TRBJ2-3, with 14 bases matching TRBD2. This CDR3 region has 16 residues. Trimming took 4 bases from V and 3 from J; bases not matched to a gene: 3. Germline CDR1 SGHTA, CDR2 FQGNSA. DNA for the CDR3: TGTGCCAGCAGCTCGAGACTAGCGGGAGGGACAGATACGCAGTATTTT. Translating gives CASSSRLAGGTDTQYF.

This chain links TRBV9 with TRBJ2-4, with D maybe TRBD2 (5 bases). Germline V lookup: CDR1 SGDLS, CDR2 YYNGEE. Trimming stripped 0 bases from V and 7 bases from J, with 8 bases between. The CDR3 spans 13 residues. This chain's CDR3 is CASSVGGSNIQYF. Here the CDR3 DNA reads TGTGCCAGCAGCGTAGGAGGGAGCAACATTCAGTACTTC.

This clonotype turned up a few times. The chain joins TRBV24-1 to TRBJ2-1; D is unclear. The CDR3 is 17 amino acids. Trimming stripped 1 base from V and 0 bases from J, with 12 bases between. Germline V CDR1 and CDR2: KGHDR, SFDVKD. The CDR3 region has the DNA TGTGCCACCAGTGATTTCACGGGCCGTAGCTCCTACAATGAGCAGTTCTTC. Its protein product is CATSDFTGRSSYNEQFF.

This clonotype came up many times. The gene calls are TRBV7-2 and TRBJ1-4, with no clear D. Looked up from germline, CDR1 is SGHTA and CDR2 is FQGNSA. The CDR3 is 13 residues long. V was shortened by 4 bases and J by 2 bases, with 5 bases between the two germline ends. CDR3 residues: CASSWRTNEKLFF. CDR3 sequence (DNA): TGTGCCAGCAGCTGGAGGACTAATGAAAAACTGTTTTTT.

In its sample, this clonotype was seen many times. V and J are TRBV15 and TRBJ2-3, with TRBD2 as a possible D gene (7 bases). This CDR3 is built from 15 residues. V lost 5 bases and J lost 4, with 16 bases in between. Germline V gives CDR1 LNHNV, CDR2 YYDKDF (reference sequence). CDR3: CATSGGAGEADTQYF. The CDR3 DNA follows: TGTGCCACCAGCGGGGGGGCGGGAGAGGCAGATACGCAGTATTTT.

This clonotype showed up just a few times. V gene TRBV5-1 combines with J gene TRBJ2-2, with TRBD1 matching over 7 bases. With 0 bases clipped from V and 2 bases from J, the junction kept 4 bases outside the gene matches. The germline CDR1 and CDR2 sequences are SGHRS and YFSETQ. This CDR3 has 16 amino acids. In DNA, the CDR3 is TGCGCCAGCAGCTTGGCCGGGACAGTTAACACCGGGGAGCTGTTTTTT. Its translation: CASSLAGTVNTGELFF.

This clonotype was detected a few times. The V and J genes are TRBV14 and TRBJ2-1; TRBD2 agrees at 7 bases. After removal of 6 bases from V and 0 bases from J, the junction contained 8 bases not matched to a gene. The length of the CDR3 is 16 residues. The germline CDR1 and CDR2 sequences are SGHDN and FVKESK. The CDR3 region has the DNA TGTGCCAGCAGTGTTAGCGGGTTAAGCTCCTACAATGAGCAGTTCTTC. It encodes CASSVSGLSSYNEQFF.

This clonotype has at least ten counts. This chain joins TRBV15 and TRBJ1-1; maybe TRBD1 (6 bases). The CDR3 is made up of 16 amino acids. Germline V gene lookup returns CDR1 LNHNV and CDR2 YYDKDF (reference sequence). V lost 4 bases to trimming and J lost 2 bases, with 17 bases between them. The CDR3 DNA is TGTGCCACCAGCACGAGTAGCAGGGGCCTCAACACTGAAGCTTTCTTT. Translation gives CATSTSSRGLNTEAFF.

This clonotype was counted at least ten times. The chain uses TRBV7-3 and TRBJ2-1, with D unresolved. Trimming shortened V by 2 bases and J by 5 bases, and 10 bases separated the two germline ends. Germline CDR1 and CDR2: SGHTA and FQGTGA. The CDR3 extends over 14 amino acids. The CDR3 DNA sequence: TGTGCCAGCAGCTTACTCTCAGAAAACAATGAGCAGTTCTTC. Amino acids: CASSLLSENNEQFF.